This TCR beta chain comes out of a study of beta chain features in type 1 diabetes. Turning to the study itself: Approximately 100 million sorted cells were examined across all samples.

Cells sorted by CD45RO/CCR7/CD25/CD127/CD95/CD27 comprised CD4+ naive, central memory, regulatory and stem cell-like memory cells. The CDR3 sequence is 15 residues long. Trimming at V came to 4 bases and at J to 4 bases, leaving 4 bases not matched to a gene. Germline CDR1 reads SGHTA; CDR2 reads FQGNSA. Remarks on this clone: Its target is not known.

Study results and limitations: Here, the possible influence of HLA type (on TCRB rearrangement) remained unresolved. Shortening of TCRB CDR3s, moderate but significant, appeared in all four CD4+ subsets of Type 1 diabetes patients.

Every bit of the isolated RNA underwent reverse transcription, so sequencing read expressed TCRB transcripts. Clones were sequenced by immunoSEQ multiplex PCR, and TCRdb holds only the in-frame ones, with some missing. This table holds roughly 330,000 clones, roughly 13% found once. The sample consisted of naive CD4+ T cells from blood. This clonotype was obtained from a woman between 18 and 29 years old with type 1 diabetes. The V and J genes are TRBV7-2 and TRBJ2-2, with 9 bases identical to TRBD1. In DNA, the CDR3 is TGTGCCAGCAGCTCGGGACAGGGAGGCACCGGGGAGCTGTTTTTT. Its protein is CASSSGQGGTGELFF.